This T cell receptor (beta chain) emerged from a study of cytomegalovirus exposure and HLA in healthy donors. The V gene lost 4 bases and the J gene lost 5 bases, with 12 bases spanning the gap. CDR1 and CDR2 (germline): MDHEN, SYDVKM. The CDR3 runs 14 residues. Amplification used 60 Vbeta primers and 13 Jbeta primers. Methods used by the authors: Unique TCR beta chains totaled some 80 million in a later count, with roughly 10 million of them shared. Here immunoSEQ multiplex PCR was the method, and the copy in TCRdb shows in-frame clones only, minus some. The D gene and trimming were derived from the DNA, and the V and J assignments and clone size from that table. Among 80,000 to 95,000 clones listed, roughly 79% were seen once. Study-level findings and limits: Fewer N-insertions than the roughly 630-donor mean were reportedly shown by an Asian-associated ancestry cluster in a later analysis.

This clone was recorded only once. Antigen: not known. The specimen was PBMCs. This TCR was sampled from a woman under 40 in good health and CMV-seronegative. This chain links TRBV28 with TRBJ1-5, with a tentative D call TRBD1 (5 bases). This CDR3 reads CASSWGVGYQPQHF. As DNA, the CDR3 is TGTGCCAGCAGTTGGGGGGTGGGGTATCAGCCCCAGCATTTT.